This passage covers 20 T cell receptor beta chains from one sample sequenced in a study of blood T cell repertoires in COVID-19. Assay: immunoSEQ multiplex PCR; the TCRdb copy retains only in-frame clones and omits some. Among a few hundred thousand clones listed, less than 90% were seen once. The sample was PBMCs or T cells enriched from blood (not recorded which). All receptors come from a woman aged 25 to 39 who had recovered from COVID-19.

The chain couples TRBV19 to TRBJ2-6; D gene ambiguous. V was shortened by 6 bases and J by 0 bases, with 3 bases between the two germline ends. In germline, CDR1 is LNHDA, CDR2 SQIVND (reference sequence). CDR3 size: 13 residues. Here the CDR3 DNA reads TGTGCCAGTAGCTTCTCTGGGGCCAACGTCCTGACTTTC. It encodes CASSFSGANVLTF. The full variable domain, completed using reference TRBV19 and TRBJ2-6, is DGGITQSPKYLFRKEGQNVTLSCEQNLNHDAMYWYRQDPGQGLRLIYYSQIVNDFQKGDIAEGYSVSREKKESFPLTVTSAQKNPTAFYLCASSFSGANVLTFGAGSRLTVL.

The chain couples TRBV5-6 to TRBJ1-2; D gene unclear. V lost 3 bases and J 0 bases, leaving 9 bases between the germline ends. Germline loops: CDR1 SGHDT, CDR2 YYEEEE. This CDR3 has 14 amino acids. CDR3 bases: TGTGCCAGCAGCTCAGGCACTTCTAACTATGGCTACACCTTC. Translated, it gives CASSSGTSNYGYTF.

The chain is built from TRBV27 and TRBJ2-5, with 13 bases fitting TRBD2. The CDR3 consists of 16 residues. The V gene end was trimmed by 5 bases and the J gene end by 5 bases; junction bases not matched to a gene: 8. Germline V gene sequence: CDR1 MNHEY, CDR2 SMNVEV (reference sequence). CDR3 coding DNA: TGTGCCAGCAGTCTCGGACTAGCGGGAGAGTGGGAGACCCAGTACTTC. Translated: CASSLGLAGEWETQYF.

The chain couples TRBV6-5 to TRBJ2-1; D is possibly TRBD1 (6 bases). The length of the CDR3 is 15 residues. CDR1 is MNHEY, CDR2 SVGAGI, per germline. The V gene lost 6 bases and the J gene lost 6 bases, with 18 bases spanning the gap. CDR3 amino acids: CASRSGTLLGNEQFF. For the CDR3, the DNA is TGTGCCAGCAGGTCCGGGACACTCCTGGGCAATGAGCAGTTCTTC.

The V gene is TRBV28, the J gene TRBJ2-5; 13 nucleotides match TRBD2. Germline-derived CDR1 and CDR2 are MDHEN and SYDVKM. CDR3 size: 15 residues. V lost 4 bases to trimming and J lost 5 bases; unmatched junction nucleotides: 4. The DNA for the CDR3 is TGTGCCAGCAGTTCACTAGCGGGAGGGAGGGAGACCCAGTACTTC. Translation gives CASSSLAGGRETQYF.

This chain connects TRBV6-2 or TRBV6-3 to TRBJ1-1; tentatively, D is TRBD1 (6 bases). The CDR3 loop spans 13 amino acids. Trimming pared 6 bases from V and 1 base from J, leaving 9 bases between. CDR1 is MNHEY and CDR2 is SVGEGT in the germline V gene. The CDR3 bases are TGTGCCAGCAGCCAGGGACAGAACACTGAAGCTTTCTTT. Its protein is CASSQGQNTEAFF.

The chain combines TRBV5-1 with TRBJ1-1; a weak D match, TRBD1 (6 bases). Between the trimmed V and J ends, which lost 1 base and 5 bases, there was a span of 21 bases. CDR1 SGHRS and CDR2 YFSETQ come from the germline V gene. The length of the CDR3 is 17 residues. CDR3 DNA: TGCGCCAGCAGCTTGCGTACAGGGAACGTAGTAGGGACTGAAGCTTTCTTT. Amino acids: CASSLRTGNVVGTEAFF. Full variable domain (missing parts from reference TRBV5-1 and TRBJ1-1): KAGVTQTPRYLIKTRGQQVTLSCSPISGHRSVSWYQQTPGQGLQFLFEYFSETQRNKGNFPGRFSGRQFSNSRSEMNVSTLELGDSALYLCASSLRTGNVVGTEAFFGQGTRLTVV.

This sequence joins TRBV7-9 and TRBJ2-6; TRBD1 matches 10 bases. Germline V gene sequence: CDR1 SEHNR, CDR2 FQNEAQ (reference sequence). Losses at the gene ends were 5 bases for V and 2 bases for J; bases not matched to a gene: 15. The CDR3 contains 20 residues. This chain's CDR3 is CASSSIPGQGLGAGANVLTF. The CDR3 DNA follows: TGTGCCAGCAGCAGCATCCCGGGACAGGGGTTGGGGGCTGGGGCCAACGTCCTGACTTTC.

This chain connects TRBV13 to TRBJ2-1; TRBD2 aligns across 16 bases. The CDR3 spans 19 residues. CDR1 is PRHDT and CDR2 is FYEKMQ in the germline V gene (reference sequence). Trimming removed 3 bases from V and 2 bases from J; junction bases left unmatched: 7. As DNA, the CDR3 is TGTGCCAGCAGCTTCCGCGGGGGGACTAGCGGGAGGGCCTACAATGAGCAGTTCTTC. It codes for CASSFRGGTSGRAYNEQFF. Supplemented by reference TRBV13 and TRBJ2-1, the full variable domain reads AAGVIQSPRHLIKEKRETATLKCYPIPRHDTVYWYQQGPGQDPQFLISFYEKMQSDKGSIPDRFSAQQFSDYHSELNMSSLELGDSALYFCASSFRGGTSGRAYNEQFFGPGTRLTVL.

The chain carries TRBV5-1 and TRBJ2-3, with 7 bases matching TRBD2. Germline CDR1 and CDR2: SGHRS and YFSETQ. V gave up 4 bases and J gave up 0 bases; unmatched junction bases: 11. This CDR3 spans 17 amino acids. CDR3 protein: CASSIGGVPVSTDTQYF. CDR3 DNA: TGCGCCAGCAGCATTGGGGGGGTCCCGGTCAGCACAGATACGCAGTATTTT.

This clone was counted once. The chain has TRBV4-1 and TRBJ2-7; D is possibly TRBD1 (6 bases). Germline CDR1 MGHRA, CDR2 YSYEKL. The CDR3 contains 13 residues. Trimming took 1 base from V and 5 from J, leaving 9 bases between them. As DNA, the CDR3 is TGCGCCAGCAGCCAAGTTCCAGGGGACGAGCAGTACTTC. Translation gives CASSQVPGDEQYF.

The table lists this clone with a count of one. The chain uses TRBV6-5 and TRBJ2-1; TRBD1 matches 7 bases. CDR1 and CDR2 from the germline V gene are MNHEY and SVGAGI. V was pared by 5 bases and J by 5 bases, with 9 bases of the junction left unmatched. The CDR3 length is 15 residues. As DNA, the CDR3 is TGTGCCAGCAGTCGGCGACAGGGTCGGAACAATGAGCAGTTCTTC. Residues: CASSRRQGRNNEQFF.

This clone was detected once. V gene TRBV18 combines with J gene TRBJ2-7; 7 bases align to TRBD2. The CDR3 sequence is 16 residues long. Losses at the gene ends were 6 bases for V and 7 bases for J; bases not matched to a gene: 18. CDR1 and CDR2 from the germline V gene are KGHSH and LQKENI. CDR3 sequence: CASSPNASGGRGEQYF. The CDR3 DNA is TGTGCCAGCTCTCCAAACGCTAGCGGAGGAAGAGGGGAGCAGTACTTC. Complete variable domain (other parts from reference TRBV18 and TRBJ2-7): NAGVMQNPRHLVRRRGQEARLRCSPMKGHSHVYWYRQLPEEGLKFMVYLQKENIIDESGMPKERFSAEFPKEGPSILRIQQVVRGDSAAYFCASSPNASGGRGEQYFGPGTRLTVT.

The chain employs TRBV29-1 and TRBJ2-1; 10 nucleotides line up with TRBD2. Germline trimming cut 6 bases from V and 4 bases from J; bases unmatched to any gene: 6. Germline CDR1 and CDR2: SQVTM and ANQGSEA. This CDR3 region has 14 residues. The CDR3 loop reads CSVPGTSEYNEQFF. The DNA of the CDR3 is TGCAGCGTACCCGGGACTAGCGAATACAATGAGCAGTTCTTC.

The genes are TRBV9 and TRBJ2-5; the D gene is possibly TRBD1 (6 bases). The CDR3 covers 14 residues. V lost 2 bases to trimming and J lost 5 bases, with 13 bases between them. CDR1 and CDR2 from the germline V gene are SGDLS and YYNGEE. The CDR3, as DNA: TGTGCCAGCAGCGTGGGCAGGGGCTGGGAGACCCAGTACTTC. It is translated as CASSVGRGWETQYF.

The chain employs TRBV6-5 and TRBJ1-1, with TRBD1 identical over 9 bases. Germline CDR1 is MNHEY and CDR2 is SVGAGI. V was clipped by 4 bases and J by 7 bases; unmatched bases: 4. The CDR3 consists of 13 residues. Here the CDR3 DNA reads TGTGCCAGCAGTTGGACAGGGGTTAGTGAAGCTTTCTTT. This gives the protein CASSWTGVSEAFF.

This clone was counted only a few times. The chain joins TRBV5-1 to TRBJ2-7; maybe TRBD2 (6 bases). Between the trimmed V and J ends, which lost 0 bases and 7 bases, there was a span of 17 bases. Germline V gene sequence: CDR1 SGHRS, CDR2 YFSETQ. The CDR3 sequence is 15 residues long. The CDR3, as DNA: TGCGCCAGCAGCTTGGAACTAGCACCCTCGGGGGAGCAGTACTTC. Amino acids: CASSLELAPSGEQYF.

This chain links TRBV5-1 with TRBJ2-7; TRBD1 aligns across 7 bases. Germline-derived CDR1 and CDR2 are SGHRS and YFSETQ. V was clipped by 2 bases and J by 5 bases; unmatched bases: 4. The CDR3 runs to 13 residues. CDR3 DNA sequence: TGCGCCAGCAGCTTCACAGGGGTCCACGAGCAGTACTTC. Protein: CASSFTGVHEQYF.

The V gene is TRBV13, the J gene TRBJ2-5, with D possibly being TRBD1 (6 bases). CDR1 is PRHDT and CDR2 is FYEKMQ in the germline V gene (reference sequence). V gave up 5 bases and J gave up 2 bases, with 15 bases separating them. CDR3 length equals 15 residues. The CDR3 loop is CASSRRDILQETQYF. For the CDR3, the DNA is TGTGCCAGCAGCCGCCGGGACATACTTCAAGAGACCCAGTACTTC.

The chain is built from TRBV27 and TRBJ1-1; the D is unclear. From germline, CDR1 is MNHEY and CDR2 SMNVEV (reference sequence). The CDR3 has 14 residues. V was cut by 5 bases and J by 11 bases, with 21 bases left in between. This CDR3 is CASSIARISPTAFF. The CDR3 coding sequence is TGTGCCAGCAGTATAGCCCGGATCAGTCCAACGGCTTTCTTT.